A selection of T cell receptor beta chains follows, all from one sample in a study of beta chain features in type 1 diabetes. Data came from immunoSEQ multiplex PCR; TCRdb stores just in-frame clones and leaves some out. The data show around 250,000 clones, about 15% seen once. Sequenced input: naive CD4+ T cells from blood. The receptors derive from a man younger than 45 with type 1 diabetes. Both conserved end residues are part of each CDR3. The order of the fields is CDR3 DNA, CDR3 protein, J gene, clone size, V gene, D gene. A D gene is named only where the DNA matches it firmly. Clone size is shown for a subset of rows, as once, few, many or a class of expanded clone.

DNA: TGCGCCAGCAGCCAAGTCCCCCCGGGACAGTGGCCGCATACGCAGTATTTT
CDR3: CASSQVPPGQWPHTQYF
J: TRBJ2-3
size: few
V: TRBV4-1
D: TRBD1

DNA: TGTGCCAGCAGCATACAGGGGAATCAGCCCCAGCATTTT
CDR3: CASSIQGNQPQHF
J: TRBJ1-5
size: -
V: TRBV5-6
D: TRBD1

DNA: TGCGCCAGCAGCCAAGATGCCACGGGACTAGGTGGAAACACCATATATTTT
CDR3: CASSQDATGLGGNTIYF
J: TRBJ1-3
size: -
V: TRBV4-1
D: -

DNA: TGTGCCTGGAGTATAAGACAGGGGACAGATACGCAGTATTTT
CDR3: CAWSIRQGTDTQYF
J: TRBJ2-3
size: -
V: TRBV30
D: TRBD1

DNA: TGTGCCAGCAGCCGGGGGAGGGCGGACAATGAGCAGTTCTTC
CDR3: CASSRGRADNEQFF
J: TRBJ2-1
size: few
V: TRBV6-5
D: TRBD2

DNA: TGTGCCAGCAGCTTAGCTGCGGGAGTAGAGCAGTACTTC
CDR3: CASSLAAGVEQYF
J: TRBJ2-7
size: -
V: TRBV7-6
D: TRBD2

DNA: TGTGCCTGGAGTACCCGGGGGGGCCTCGCGAATGAGCAGTTCTTC
CDR3: CAWSTRGGLANEQFF
J: TRBJ2-1
size: few
V: TRBV30
D: TRBD2

DNA: TGCAGCGTTCGGGGGGCCACGGCGCAGTATTTT
CDR3: CSVRGATAQYF
J: TRBJ2-3
size: few
V: TRBV29-1
D: -

DNA: TGCGCCAGCAGCCAACCGGGAGGCTCCAAGGGTGAGCAGTTCTTC
CDR3: CASSQPGGSKGEQFF
J: TRBJ2-1
size: few
V: TRBV4-1
D: TRBD2

DNA: TGTGCCAGCAGCCCACAATGGGGGCAGTTCCAAGAGACCCAGTACTTC
CDR3: CASSPQWGQFQETQYF
J: TRBJ2-5
size: -
V: TRBV14
D: -

DNA: TGTGCCAGCAGTCTAGCGGGAGGGCCTGCGCCCCTCGAGCAGTACTTC
CDR3: CASSLAGGPAPLEQYF
J: TRBJ2-7
size: -
V: TRBV7-2
D: TRBD2

DNA: TGTGCCAGCAGTGAAGCGGAGGGGGAGCAGTACTTC
CDR3: CASSEAEGEQYF
J: TRBJ2-7
size: few
V: TRBV6-1
D: -

DNA: TGCGCCAGCAGAGCCCGACAGGGGCGCTACGAGCAGTACTTC
CDR3: CASRARQGRYEQYF
J: TRBJ2-7
size: few
V: TRBV5-1
D: TRBD1

DNA: TGTGCCAGCCGACGTAAAGGGACAGGGGAGGGAACCGGGGAGCTGTTTTTT
CDR3: CASRRKGTGEGTGELFF
J: TRBJ2-2
size: few
V: TRBV5-4
D: TRBD1

DNA: TGTGCCAGTAGTATTCTCGTGACAGGACGGAACTATGGCTACACCTTC
CDR3: CASSILVTGRNYGYTF
J: TRBJ1-2
size: few
V: TRBV19
D: -

DNA: TGCGCCAGCAGCCTCAGAGTCGTTGGGCAAAACACTGAAGCTTTCTTT
CDR3: CASSLRVVGQNTEAFF
J: TRBJ1-1
size: -
V: TRBV4-1
D: -

DNA: TGTGCCAGCAGCCCCCAGGGGCTGAACACTGAAGCTTTCTTT
CDR3: CASSPQGLNTEAFF
J: TRBJ1-1
size: few
V: TRBV7-6
D: -

DNA: TGCAGCGTCCTACAAGGGGGTGGCTCCTACGAGCAGTACTTC
CDR3: CSVLQGGGSYEQYF
J: TRBJ2-7
size: -
V: TRBV29-1
D: -

DNA: TGTGCCAGCAGCGTAGGGGACAGGAGATACAATGAGCAGTTCTTC
CDR3: CASSVGDRRYNEQFF
J: TRBJ2-1
size: -
V: TRBV9
D: TRBD1

DNA: TGTGCCTGGAGTGTAAACAGGGCGGGTGAAAAACTGTTTTTT
CDR3: CAWSVNRAGEKLFF
J: TRBJ1-4
size: few
V: TRBV30
D: -

DNA: TGCGCCAGCAGCCCCGGGGCAGGGGGACCCTACGAGCAGTACTTC
CDR3: CASSPGAGGPYEQYF
J: TRBJ2-7
size: few
V: TRBV5-1
D: TRBD1

DNA: TGTGCCAGTAGTATTAATAGGGGGCGTGAAAAACTGTTTTTT
CDR3: CASSINRGREKLFF
J: TRBJ1-4
size: -
V: TRBV19
D: TRBD1

DNA: TGTGCCAGCAGCCCCCAGGGGTTAGGGACCTACGAGCAGTACTTC
CDR3: CASSPQGLGTYEQYF
J: TRBJ2-7
size: -
V: TRBV7-9
D: -

DNA: TGTGCCAGTAGTGGGACAGGGGATGGCTACACCTTC
CDR3: CASSGTGDGYTF
J: TRBJ1-2
size: few
V: TRBV19
D: TRBD1

DNA: TGTGCCTGGACCTCGGGGGAGGGCCCCTACGAGCAGTACTTC
CDR3: CAWTSGEGPYEQYF
J: TRBJ2-7
size: few
V: TRBV30
D: TRBD2

DNA: TGTGCCAGCAGTGAACCGGGACAGGGGGCCTACGAGCAGTACTTC
CDR3: CASSEPGQGAYEQYF
J: TRBJ2-7
size: few
V: TRBV25-1
D: TRBD1

DNA: TGTGCCTGGAGTCCTGCAGGGGGGTATGGCTACACCTTC
CDR3: CAWSPAGGYGYTF
J: TRBJ1-2
size: few
V: TRBV30
D: TRBD1